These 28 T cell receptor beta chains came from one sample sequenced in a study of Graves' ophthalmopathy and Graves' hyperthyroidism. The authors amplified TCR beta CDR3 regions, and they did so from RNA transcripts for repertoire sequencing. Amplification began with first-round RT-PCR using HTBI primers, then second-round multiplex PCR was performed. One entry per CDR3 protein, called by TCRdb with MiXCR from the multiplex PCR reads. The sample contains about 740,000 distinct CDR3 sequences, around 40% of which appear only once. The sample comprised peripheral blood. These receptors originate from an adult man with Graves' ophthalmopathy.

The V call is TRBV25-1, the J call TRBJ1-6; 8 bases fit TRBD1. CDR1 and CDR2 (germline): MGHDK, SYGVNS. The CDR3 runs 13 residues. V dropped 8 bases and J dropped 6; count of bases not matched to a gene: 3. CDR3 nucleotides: TGTGCCAGCGGACAGGGCGGTAATTCACCCCTCCACTTT. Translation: CASGQGGNSPLHF. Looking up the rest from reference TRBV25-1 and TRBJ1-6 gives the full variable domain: EADIYQTPRYLVIGTGKKITLECSQTMGHDKMYWYQQDPGMELHLIHYSYGVNSTEKGDLSSESTVSRIRTEHFPLTLESARPSHTSQYLCASGQGGNSPLHFGNGTRLTVT.

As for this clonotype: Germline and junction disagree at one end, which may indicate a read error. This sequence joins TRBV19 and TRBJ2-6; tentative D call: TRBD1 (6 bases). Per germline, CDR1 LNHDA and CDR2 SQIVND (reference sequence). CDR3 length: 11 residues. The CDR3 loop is CASMGRDTEAF. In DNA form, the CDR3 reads TGTGCCAGTATGGGCAGGGACACTGAAGCTTTC.

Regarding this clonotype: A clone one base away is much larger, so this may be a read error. The CDR3 nucleotides are TGTGCCAGCAGGTCAGGGGGCTACACCTTC. Protein product: CASRSGGYTF. The rearrangement joins TRBV2 to TRBJ1-2, with D perhaps TRBD1 (5 bases). Trimming took off 6 bases at V and 8 bases at J, with 7 bases between the two ends. From germline, CDR1 is SNHLY and CDR2 FYNNEI. This CDR3 contains 10 residues.

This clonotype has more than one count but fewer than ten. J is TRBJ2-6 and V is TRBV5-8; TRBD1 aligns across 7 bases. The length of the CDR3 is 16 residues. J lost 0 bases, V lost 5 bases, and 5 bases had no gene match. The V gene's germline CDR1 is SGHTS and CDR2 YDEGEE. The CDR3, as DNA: TGTGCCAGCAGGAGGGACAGCAGCTCTGGGGCCAACGTCCTGACTTTC. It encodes CASRRDSSSGANVLTF.

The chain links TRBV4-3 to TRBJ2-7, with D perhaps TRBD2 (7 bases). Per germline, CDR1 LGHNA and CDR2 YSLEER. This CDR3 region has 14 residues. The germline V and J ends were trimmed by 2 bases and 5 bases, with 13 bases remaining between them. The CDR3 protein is CASSQISGGNEQYF. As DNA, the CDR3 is TGCGCCAGCAGCCAAATATCGGGGGGCAACGAGCAGTACTTC.

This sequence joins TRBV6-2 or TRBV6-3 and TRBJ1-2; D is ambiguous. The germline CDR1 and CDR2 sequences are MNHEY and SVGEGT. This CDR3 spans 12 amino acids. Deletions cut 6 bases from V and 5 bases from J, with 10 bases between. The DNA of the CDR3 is TGTGCCAGCAGGGTGCAGGTGTATGGCTACACCTTC. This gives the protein CASRVQVYGYTF.

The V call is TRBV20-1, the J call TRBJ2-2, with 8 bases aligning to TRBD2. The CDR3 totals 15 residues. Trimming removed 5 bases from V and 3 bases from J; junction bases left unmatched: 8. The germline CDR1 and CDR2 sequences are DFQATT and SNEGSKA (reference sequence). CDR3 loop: CSAGLAGKDTGELFF. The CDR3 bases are TGCAGTGCTGGCTTAGCGGGAAAGGACACCGGGGAGCTGTTTTTT.

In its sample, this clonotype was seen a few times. CDR3 coding DNA: TGTGCCAGCAGCCGACAGAGGACAGGGAGGAACGAGCAGTACTTC. It specifies CASSRQRTGRNEQYF. The chain is built from TRBV6-6 and TRBJ2-7; 8 bases match TRBD1. The germline gives CDR1 MNHNY, CDR2 SVGAGI (reference sequence). CDR3 length: 15 amino acids. V trimming: 6 bases; J trimming: 5 bases; junction bases outside the gene matches: 12.

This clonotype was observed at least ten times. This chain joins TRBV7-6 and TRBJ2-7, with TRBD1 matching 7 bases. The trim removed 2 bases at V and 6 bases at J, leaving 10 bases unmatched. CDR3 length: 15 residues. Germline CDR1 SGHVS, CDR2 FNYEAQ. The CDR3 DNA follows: TGTGCCAGCAGCTTATACCCAGAGACAGGGAGCGAGCAGTACTTC. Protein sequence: CASSLYPETGSEQYF.

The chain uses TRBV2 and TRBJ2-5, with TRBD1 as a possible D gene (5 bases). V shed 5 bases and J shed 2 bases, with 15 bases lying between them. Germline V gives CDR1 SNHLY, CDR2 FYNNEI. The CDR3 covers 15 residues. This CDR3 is CASSLQAGLQETQYF. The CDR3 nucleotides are TGTGCCAGCAGTCTTCAAGCAGGGTTACAAGAGACCCAGTACTTC.

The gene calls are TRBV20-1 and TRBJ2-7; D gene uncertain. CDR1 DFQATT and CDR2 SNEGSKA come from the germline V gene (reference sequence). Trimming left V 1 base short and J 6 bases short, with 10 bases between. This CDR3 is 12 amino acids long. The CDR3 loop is CSARAIEPEQYF. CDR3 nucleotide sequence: TGCAGTGCTAGAGCTATAGAACCCGAGCAGTACTTC.

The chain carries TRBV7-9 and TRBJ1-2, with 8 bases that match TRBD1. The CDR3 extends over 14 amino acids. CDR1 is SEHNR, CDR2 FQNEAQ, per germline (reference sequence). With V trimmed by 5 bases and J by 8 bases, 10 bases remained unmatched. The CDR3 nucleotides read TGTGCCAGCAGCGACAGGGGCTCTCTAACGGGCTACACCTTC. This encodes CASSDRGSLTGYTF.

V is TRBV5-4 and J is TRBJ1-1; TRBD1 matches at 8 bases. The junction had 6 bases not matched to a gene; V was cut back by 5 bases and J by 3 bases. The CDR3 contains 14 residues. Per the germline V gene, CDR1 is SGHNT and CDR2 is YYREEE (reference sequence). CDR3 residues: CASSSDRVYTEAFF. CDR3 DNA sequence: TGTGCCAGCAGTTCGGACAGGGTGTACACTGAAGCTTTCTTT.

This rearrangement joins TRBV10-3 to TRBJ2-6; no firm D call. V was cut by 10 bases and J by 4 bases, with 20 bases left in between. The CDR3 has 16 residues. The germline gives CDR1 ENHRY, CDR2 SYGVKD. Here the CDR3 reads CASRRDGVRGANVLTF. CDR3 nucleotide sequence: TGTGCCAGCCGAAGAGACGGAGTTCGAGGGGCCAACGTCCTGACTTTC.

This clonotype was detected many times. CDR3 sequence: CATQADRRNQPQHF. The CDR3 nucleotides read TGTGCCACCCAGGCAGACAGGCGCAATCAGCCCCAGCATTTT. This chain connects TRBV15 to TRBJ1-5, with a tentative D call TRBD1 (6 bases). CDR3 length equals 14 residues. Germline CDR1 and CDR2: LNHNV and YYDKDF (reference sequence). V dropped 8 bases and J dropped 2 bases, with 13 bases sitting between them.

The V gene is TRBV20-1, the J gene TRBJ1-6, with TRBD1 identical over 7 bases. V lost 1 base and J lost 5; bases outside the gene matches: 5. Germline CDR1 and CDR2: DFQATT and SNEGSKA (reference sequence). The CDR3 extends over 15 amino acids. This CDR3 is CSARVWTGHNSPLHF. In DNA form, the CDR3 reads TGCAGTGCTAGAGTTTGGACAGGACATAATTCACCCCTCCACTTT.

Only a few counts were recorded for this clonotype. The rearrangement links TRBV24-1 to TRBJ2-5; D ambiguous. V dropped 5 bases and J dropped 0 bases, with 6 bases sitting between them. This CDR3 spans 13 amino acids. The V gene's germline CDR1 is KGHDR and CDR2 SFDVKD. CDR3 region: CATSVANQETQYF. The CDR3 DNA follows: TGTGCCACCAGTGTCGCGAACCAAGAGACCCAGTACTTC.

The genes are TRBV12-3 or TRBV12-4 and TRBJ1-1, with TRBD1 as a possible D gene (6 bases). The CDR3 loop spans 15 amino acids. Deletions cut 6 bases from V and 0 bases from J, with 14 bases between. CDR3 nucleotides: TGTGCCAGCAGACCCGCCGGGACACTGAACACTGAAGCTTTCTTT. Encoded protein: CASRPAGTLNTEAFF.

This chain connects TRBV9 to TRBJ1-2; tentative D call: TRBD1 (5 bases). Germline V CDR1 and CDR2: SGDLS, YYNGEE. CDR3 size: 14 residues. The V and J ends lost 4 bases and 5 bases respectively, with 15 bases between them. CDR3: CASSPEGTVYGYTF. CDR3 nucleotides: TGTGCCAGCAGCCCCGAGGGGACTGTATATGGCTACACCTTC.

The CDR3 protein is CASSEFSDSKTQYF. The CDR3, as DNA: TGTGCCAGCAGTGAATTTTCTGACTCGAAGACCCAGTACTTC. The J gene is TRBJ2-5, the V gene TRBV6-4, with D unclear. V lost 3 bases to trimming and J lost 6 bases, with 14 bases between them. The CDR3 loop spans 14 amino acids. From germline, CDR1 is MRHNA and CDR2 SNTAGT.

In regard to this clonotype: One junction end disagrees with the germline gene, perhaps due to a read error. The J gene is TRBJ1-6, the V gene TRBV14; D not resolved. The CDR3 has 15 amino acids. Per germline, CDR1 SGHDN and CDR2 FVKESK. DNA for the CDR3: TGTGCCAGCAGCCATACCGGGGTGAACACTGAATTGGGCCTATTT. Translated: CASSHTGVNTELGLF.

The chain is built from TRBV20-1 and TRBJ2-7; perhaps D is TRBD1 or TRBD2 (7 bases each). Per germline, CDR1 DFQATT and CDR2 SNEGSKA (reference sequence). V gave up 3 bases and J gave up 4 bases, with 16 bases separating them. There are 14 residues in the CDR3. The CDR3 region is CSASAQGGVYEQYF. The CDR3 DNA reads TGCAGTGCTAGTGCCCAGGGGGGGGTTTACGAGCAGTACTTC.

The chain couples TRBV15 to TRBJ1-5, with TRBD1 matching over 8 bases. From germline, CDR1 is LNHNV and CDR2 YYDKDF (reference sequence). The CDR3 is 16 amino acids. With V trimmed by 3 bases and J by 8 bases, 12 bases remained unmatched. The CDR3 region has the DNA TGTGCCACCAGCAGCTTTACCCCAGGGGGCACGGAGCCCCAGCATTTT. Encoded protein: CATSSFTPGGTEPQHF.

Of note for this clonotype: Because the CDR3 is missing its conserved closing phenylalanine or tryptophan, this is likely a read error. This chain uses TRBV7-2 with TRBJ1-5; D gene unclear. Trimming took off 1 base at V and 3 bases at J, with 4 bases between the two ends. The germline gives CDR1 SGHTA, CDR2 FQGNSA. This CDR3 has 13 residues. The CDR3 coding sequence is TGTGCCAGCAGCTTAGGTGTCAATCAGCCCCAGCATCTT. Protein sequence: CASSLGVNQPQHL.

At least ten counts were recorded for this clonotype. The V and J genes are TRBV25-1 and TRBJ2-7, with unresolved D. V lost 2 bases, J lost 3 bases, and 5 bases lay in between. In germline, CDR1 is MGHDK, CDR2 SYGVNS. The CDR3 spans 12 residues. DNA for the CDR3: TGTGCCAGCAGTGAACTGGGCTACGAGCAGTACTTC. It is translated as CASSELGYEQYF.

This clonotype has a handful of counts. The chain's CDR3 is CASSPDRINSPLHF. DNA of the CDR3: TGTGCCAGCAGCCCAGACAGAATTAATTCACCCCTCCACTTT. V and J are TRBV14 and TRBJ1-6; maybe TRBD1 (5 bases). V was pared by 4 bases and J by 6 bases, with 10 bases between. This CDR3 is built from 14 residues. The germline V gene encodes CDR1 SGHDN and CDR2 FVKESK.

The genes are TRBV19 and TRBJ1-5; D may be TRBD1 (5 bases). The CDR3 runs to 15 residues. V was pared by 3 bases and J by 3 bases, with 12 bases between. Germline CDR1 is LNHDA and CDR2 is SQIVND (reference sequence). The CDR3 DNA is TGTGCCAGTAGTATGATCGGACACATCAATCAGCCCCAGCATTTT. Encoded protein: CASSMIGHINQPQHF.

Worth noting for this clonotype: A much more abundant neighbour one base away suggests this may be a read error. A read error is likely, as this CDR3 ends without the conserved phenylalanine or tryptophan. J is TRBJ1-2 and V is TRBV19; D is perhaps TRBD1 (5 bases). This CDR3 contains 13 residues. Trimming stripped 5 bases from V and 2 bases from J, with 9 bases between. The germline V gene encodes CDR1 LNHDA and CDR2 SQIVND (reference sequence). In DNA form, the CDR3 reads TGTGCCAGTAGTCCCCGGGGCAACTATGGCTACACCCTC. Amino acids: CASSPRGNYGYTL.